This T cell receptor beta chain is from a study of shared clonotypes between healthy human individuals. V shed 3 bases and J shed 1 base, with 9 bases lying between them. This CDR3 has 14 amino acids. The germline V gene encodes CDR1 LNHDA and CDR2 SQIVND (reference sequence). Profiling relied on immunoSEQ multiplex PCR, and the TCRdb table lists in-frame clones only, not all of them. Altogether about a million clones are present, around 75% being singletons, with the ten largest covering over 1.3%. Sequences were obtained from memory CD4+ T cells sorted from blood. Subset meaning: CD45RA-negative fraction. The chain joins TRBV19 to TRBJ1-1; D uncertain. The sequence derives from a man between 18 and 29 years old in good health. This CDR3 reads CASSIGYGNTEAFF. DNA for the CDR3: TGTGCCAGTAGTATTGGCTACGGGAACACTGAAGCTTTCTTT.